This record covers a single T cell receptor beta chain. Its cognate antigen is unknown. This CDR3 has 18 residues. Per germline, CDR1 SGHRS and CDR2 YFSETQ. V was clipped by 0 bases and J by 0 bases; unmatched bases: 7. This sample is drawn from a study of chemoradiotherapy in HPV16-positive cancers. Whole-study findings and limits: Candidate HPV-specific clones and E7-related TCR motifs grew in tumor during treatment.

Profiling relied on immunoSEQ multiplex PCR, and the TCRdb table lists in-frame clones only, not all of them. This sample has roughly 39,000 clones, with 65% to 80% found just once. This sample comprised blood, obtained from a patient who underwent chemoradiotherapy. The receptor comes from a human donor with HPV-associated anogenital cancer. The chain has TRBV5-1 and TRBJ2-1; 9 nucleotides align to TRBD2. CDR3 sequence: CASSLGTSAYSSYNEQFF. The CDR3 DNA is TGCGCCAGCAGCTTGGGGACTAGCGCCTACTCCTCCTACAATGAGCAGTTCTTC.